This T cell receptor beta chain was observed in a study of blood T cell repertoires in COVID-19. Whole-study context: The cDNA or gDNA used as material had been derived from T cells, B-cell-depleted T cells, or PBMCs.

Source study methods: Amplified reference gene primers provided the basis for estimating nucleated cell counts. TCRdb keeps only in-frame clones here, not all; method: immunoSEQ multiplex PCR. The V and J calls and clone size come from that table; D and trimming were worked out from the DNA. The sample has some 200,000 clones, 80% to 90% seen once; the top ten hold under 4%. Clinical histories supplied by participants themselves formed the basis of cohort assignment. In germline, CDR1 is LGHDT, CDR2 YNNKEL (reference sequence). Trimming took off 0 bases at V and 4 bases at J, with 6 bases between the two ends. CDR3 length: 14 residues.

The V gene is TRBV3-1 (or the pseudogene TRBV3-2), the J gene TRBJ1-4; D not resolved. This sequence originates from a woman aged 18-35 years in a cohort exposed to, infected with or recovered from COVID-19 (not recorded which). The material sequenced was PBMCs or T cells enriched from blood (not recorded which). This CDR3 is CASSQESFNEKLFF. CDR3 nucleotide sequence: TGTGCCAGCAGCCAAGAATCCTTTAATGAAAAACTGTTTTTT.